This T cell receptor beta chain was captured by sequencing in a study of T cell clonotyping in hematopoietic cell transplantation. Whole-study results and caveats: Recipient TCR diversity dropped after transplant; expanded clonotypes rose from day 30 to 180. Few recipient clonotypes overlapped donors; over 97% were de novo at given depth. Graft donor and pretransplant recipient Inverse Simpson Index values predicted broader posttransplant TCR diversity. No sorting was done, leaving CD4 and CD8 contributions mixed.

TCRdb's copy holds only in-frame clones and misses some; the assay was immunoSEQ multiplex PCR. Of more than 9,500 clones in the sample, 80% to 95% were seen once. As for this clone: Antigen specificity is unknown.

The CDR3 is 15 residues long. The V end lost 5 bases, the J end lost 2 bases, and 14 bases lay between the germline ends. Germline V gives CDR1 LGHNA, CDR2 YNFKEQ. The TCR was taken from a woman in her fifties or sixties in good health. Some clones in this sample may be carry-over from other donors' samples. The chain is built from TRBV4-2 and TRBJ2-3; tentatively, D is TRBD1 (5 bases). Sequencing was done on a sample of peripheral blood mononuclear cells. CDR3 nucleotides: TGTGCCAGCAGCAAGACGGACATTGCCACAGATACGCAGTATTTT. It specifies CASSKTDIATDTQYF.